The T cell receptor beta chain described here comes from a study of cytomegalovirus exposure and HLA in healthy donors. This clone came up a few times. This CDR3 has 16 amino acids. Trimming pared 4 bases from V and 9 bases from J, leaving 19 bases between. From germline, CDR1 is MGHRA and CDR2 YSYEKL. 13 Jbeta primers and 60 Vbeta primers were used for the PCR. Repertoires were generated with immunoSEQ multiplex PCR, while TCRdb's copy carries only in-frame clones and drops some. The sample records about 200,000 clones, around 64% being singletons. This TCR derives from a man aged 35-49 years in good health and CMV-seropositive. Sequences were obtained from PBMCs. This chain connects TRBV4-1 to TRBJ1-6; D is perhaps TRBD1 (5 bases). The CDR3 protein is CASSREADSPRSPLHF. The CDR3 nucleotides read TGCGCCAGCAGCCGAGAGGCAGACAGTCCGCGTTCACCCCTCCACTTT.